This entry describes one TCR beta chain. This specimen comes from a study of blood T cell repertoires in COVID-19. Study-wide background: Two negative PCRs, clearance, or symptom resolution were required of recovered Cohort 3 donors. Sample material is recorded as cDNA or gDNA derived from T cells, B-cell-depleted T cells, or PBMCs.

In the original processing: Estimation of nucleated cell counts was performed using reference gene primer amplification. Clones were read by immunoSEQ multiplex PCR, and TCRdb kept only the in-frame ones, dropping some. V, J and clone size derive from that table, while D and trimming were established from the DNA sequence. Of 250,000 to 350,000 clones in the sample, about 88% are singletons; the top ten hold 2% to 2.5%. This CDR3 region has 15 residues. The germline CDR1 and CDR2 sequences are KGHDR and SFDVKD. J gave up 5 bases and V 3 bases, and 7 bases lay outside the gene matches. The TCR comes from a woman in her sixties in a cohort exposed to, infected with or recovered from COVID-19 (not recorded which). Sequencing input: PBMCs or T cells enriched from blood (not recorded which). The chain recombines TRBV24-1 with TRBJ2-7, with TRBD1 matching over 9 bases. This CDR3 is CATSDPGQGRDEQYF. As DNA, the CDR3 is TGTGCCACCAGTGATCCGGGACAGGGAAGAGACGAGCAGTACTTC.